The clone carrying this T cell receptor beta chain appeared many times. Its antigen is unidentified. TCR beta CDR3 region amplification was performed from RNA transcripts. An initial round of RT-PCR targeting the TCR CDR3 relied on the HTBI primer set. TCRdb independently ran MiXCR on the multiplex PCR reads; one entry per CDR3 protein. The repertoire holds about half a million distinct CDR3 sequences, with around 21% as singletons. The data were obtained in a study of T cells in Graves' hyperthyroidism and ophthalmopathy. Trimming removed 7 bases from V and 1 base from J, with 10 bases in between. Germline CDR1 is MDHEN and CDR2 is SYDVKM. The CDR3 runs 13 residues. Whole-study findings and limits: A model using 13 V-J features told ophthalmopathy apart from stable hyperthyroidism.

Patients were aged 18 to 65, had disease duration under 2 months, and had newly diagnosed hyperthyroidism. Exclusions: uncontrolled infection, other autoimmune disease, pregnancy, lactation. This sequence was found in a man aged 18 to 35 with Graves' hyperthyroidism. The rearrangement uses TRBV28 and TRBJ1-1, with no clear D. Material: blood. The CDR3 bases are TGTGCCAGCAATGAGGGAACGAACACTGAAGCTTTCTTT. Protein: CASNEGTNTEAFF.